Shown below are 7 T cell receptor beta chains from a single sample sequenced in a study of shared clonotypes between healthy human individuals. Clones were sequenced by immunoSEQ multiplex PCR, and TCRdb holds only the in-frame ones, with some missing. The sample lists about a million clones; approximately 76% were seen once. The sample consisted of memory CD4+ T cells sorted from blood. Subset reported: CD45RA-negative fraction. These receptors originate from a man between 18 and 35 years old in good health.

The CDR3 nucleotides read TGTGCCAGCAGTTTAGACAGGCCTAGCACAGATACGCAGTATTTT. This codes for CASSLDRPSTDTQYF. The gene calls are TRBV6-9 and TRBJ2-3, with a weak D call TRBD1 (6 bases). The CDR3 covers 15 residues. In germline, CDR1 is MNHGY, CDR2 SVAAGI. With 4 bases removed from V and 0 bases from J, the gap between germline ends came to 11 bases.

CDR3 sequence: CSVELVRGNYNEQFF. CDR3 DNA: TGCAGCGTTGAGCTAGTGAGGGGAAACTACAATGAGCAGTTCTTC. The rearrangement joins TRBV29-1 to TRBJ2-1; either TRBD1 or TRBD2 may supply D (5 bases each). The CDR3 is made up of 15 amino acids. CDR1 is SQVTM, CDR2 ANQGSEA, per germline. V lost 3 bases and J lost 3, with 15 bases in between.

This chain connects TRBV7-9 to TRBJ2-1; no firm D call. The CDR3 is made up of 15 amino acids. The V gene lost 0 bases and the J gene lost 8 bases, with 14 bases spanning the gap. CDR1 and CDR2 (germline): SEHNR, FQNEAQ (reference sequence). As DNA, the CDR3 is TGTGCCAGCAGCTTAGCGGCGGTCATGGGCGATGAGCAGTTCTTC. This codes for CASSLAAVMGDEQFF.

This clone was seen once. The J gene is TRBJ1-1, the V gene TRBV19, with 8 positions matching TRBD1. The trim removed 4 bases at V and 6 bases at J, leaving 7 bases unmatched. The CDR3 runs 14 residues. Per the germline V gene, CDR1 is LNHDA and CDR2 is SQIVND (reference sequence). CDR3 DNA: TGTGCCAGTAGTAAAGGACAGGGTTTGGCTGAAGCTTTCTTT. This gives the protein CASSKGQGLAEAFF.

This clone was recorded a few times. V is TRBV7-2 and J is TRBJ2-3; perhaps TRBD1 as D (5 bases). CDR1 is SGHTA and CDR2 is FQGNSA in the germline V gene. V shed 4 bases and J shed 3 bases, with 11 bases lying between them. The CDR3 has 14 amino acids. CDR3 in DNA: TGTGCCAGCAGCTCGGACATTGGGACAGATACGCAGTATTTT. Translated, it gives CASSSDIGTDTQYF. The whole variable domain, filled in from reference TRBV7-2 and TRBJ2-3, reads GAGVSQSPSNKVTEKGKDVELRCDPISGHTALYWYRQSLGQGLEFLIYFQGNSAPDKSGLPSDRFSAERTGGSVSTLTIQRTQQEDSAVYLCASSSDIGTDTQYFGPGTRLTVL.

This clone was recorded a few times. The chain combines TRBV28 with TRBJ1-2, with a weak D call TRBD1 (5 bases). V was trimmed by 6 bases and J by 4 bases, leaving 12 bases between them. Per the germline V gene, CDR1 is MDHEN and CDR2 is SYDVKM. This CDR3 spans 13 amino acids. This CDR3 is CASRGWGSYGYTF. In nucleotides, the CDR3 is TGTGCCAGCAGGGGGTGGGGGTCCTATGGCTACACCTTC.

Regarding this clone: Other DNA sequences in this specimen translate into the identical CDR3. V gene TRBV7-2 combines with J gene TRBJ2-7, with D possibly being TRBD1 (6 bases). The CDR3 runs 14 residues. Looked up from germline, CDR1 is SGHTA and CDR2 is FQGNSA. Trimming took 4 bases from V and 4 from J, leaving 14 bases between them. This chain's CDR3 is CASSSLGGSYEQYF. Written as DNA, the CDR3 is TGTGCCAGCAGCTCCCTTGGGGGCTCGTACGAGCAGTACTTC.